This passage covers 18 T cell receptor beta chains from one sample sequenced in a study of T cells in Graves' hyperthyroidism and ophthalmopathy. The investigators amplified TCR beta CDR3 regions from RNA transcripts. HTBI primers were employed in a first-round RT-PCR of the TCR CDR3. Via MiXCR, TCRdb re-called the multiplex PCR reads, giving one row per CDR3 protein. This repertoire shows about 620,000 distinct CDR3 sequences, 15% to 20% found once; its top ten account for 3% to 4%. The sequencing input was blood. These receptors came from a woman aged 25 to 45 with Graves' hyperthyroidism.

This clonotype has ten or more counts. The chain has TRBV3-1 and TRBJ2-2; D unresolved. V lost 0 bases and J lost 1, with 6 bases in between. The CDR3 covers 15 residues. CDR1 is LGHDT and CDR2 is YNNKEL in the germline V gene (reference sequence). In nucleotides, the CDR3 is TGTGCCAGCAGCCAAGATCCAGGGAACACCGGGGAGCTGTTTTTT. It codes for CASSQDPGNTGELFF.

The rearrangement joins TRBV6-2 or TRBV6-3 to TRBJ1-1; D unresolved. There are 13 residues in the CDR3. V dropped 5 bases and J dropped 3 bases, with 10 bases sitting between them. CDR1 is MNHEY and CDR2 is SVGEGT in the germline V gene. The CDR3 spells CASSGEIHTEAFF. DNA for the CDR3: TGTGCCAGCAGTGGCGAAATTCACACTGAAGCTTTCTTT.

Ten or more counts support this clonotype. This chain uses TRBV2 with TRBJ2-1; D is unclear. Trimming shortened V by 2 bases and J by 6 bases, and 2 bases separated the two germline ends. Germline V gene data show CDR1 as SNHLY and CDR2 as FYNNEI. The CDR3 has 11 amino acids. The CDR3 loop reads CASSELNEQFF. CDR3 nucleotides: TGTGCCAGCAGTGAACTCAATGAGCAGTTCTTC.

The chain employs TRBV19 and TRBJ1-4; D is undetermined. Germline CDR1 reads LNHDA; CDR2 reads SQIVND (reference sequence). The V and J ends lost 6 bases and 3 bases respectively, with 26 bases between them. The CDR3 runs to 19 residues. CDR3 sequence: CASRPGVYRTKTANEKLFF. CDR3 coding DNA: TGTGCCAGTAGGCCCGGTGTTTACAGAACAAAAACGGCTAATGAAAAACTGTTTTTT.

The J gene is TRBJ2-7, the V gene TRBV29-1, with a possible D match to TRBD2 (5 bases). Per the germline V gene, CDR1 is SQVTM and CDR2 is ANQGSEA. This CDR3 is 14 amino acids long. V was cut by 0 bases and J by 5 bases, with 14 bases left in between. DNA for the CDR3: TGCAGCGTTGAAGATGATCGGGGATTTAACGAGCAGTACTTC. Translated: CSVEDDRGFNEQYF.

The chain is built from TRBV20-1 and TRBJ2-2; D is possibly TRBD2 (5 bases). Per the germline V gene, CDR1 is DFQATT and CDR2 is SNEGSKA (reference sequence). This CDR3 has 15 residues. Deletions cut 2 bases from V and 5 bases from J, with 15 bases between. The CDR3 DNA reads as TGCAGTGCTAGAAGCGGCAGTGGGTGGACCGGGGAGCTGTTTTTT. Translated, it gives CSARSGSGWTGELFF.

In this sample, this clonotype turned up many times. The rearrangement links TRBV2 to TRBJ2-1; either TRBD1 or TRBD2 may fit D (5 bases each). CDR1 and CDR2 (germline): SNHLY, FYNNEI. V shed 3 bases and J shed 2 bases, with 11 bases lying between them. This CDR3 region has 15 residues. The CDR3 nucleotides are TGTGCCAGCAGTGAGGCTCGGGACGCCTACAATGAGCAGTTCTTC. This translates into CASSEARDAYNEQFF.

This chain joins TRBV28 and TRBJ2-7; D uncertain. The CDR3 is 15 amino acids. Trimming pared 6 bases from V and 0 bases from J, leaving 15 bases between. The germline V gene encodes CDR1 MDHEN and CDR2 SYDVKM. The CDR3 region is CASRPPGLNSYEQYF. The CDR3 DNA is TGTGCCAGCAGGCCTCCGGGCCTAAACTCCTACGAGCAGTACTTC.

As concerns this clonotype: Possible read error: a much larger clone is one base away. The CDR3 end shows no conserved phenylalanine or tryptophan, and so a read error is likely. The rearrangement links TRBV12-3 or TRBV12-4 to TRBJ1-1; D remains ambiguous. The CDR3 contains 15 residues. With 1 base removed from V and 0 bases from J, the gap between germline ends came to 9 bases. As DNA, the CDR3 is TGTGCCAGCAGTTTAGTTCTGGGGATGAACACTGAAGCTTTCCTT. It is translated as CASSLVLGMNTEAFL.

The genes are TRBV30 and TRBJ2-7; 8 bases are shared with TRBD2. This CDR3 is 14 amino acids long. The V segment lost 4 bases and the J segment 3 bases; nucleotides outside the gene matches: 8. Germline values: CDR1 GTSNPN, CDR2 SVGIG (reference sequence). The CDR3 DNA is TGTGCCTGGACGCCGGCGGGAGGTTTCTACGAGCAGTACTTC. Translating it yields CAWTPAGGFYEQYF.

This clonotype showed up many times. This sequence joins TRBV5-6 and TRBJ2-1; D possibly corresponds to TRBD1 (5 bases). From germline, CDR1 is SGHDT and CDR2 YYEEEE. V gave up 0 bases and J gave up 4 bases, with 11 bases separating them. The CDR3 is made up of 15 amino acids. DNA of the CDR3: TGTGCCAGCAGCTTGGCCCCAGGGATATACAATGAGCAGTTCTTC. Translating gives CASSLAPGIYNEQFF.

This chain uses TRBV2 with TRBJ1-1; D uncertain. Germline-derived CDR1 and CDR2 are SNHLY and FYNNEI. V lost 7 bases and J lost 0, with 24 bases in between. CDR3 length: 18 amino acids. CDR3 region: CASTISPDTNILNTEAFF. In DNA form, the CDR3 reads TGTGCCAGCACCATATCCCCCGACACGAATATCCTGAACACTGAAGCTTTCTTT.

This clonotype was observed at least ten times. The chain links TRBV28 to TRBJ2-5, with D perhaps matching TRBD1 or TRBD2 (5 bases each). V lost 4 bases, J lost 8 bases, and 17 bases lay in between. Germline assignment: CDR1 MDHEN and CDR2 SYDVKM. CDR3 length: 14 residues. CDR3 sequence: CASSSGTVPGTQYF. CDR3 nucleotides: TGTGCCAGCAGTTCAGGGACGGTTCCAGGAACCCAGTACTTC.

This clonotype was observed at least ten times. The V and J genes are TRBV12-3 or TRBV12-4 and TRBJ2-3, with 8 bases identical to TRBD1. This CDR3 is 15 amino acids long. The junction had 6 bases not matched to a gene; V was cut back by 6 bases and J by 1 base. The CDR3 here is CASSLGQGGTDTQYF. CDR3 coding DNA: TGTGCCAGCAGCCTCGGACAGGGCGGCACAGATACGCAGTATTTT.

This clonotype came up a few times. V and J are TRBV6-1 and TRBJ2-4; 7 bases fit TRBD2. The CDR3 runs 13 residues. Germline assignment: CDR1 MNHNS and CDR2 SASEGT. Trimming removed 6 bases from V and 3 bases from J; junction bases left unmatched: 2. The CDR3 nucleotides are TGTGCCAGCAGACCTAGCGGCAAAAACATTCAGTACTTC. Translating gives CASRPSGKNIQYF.

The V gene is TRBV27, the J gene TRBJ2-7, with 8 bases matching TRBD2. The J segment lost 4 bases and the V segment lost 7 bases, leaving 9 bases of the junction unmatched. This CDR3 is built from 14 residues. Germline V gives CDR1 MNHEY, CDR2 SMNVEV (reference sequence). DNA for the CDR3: TGTGCCAGCACCAACCCCGGGGGGGGGTACGAGCAGTACTTC. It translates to CASTNPGGGYEQYF.

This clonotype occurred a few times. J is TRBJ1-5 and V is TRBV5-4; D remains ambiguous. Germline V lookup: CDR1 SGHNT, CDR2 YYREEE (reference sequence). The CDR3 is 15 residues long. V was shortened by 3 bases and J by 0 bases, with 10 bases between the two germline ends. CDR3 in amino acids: CASSSLGSSNQPQHF. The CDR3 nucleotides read TGTGCCAGCAGCTCTCTGGGGAGTAGCAATCAGCCCCAGCATTTT. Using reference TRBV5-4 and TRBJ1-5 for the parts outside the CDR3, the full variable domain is ETGVTQSPTHLIKTRGQQVTLRCSSQSGHNTVSWYQQALGQGPQFIFQYYREEENGRGNFPPRFSGLQFPNYSSELNVNALELDDSALYLCASSSLGSSNQPQHFGDGTRLSIL.

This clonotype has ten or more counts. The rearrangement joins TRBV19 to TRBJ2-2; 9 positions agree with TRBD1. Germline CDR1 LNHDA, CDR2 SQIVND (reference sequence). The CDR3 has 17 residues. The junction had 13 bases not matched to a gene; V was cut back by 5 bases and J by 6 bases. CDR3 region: CASSFSPGQGSPGELFF. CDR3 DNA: TGTGCCAGTAGTTTTTCCCCGGGACAGGGATCCCCCGGGGAGCTGTTTTTT.